This T cell receptor beta chain was identified during a study of glioma-infiltrating T cells after dendritic cell vaccination. Germline lookup yields CDR1 WSHSY and CDR2 SAAADI. The V end lost 3 bases, the J end lost 2 bases, and 9 bases lay between the germline ends. The CDR3 runs 14 residues. Assay used: immunoSEQ multiplex PCR; TCRdb lists only in-frame clones, some missing. In the table there are 65,000 or so clones, 86% of which are singletons. As to time point: after dendritic cell vaccination, including at tumor progression/relapse. This receptor was identified in a human donor with glioblastoma. The sample was blood, taken after dendritic cell vaccination. J is TRBJ2-3 and V is TRBV10-2; D is perhaps TRBD1 (6 bases). The CDR3 region is CASSEDRPTDTQYF. CDR3 coding DNA: TGCGCCAGCAGTGAAGACAGGCCCACAGATACGCAGTATTTT.